These 22 T cell receptor beta chains were sequenced from one sample in a study of shared T cell receptors in the human thymus. Assay used: immunoSEQ multiplex PCR; TCRdb lists only in-frame clones, some missing. The sample has fewer than 700,000 clones; around nine tenths are singletons. These data also formed part of another study, on human thymus T cells.

The sequenced sample was thymocytes. The receptors shown here come from a boy younger than two with a congenital heart defect.

This chain connects TRBV28 to TRBJ2-7; 9 bases are shared with TRBD2. The CDR3 sequence is 15 residues long. V shed 3 bases and J 6 bases; nucleotides not matched to a gene: 9. The germline V gene has CDR1 MDHEN and CDR2 SYDVKM. The CDR3 here is CASSFLGTSPGEQYF. The CDR3 coding sequence is TGTGCCAGCAGTTTTTTAGGGACTAGCCCAGGCGAGCAGTACTTC. Drawing the rest from reference TRBV28 and TRBJ2-7, the complete variable domain is DVKVTQSSRYLVKRTGEKVFLECVQDMDHENMFWYRQDPGLGLRLIYFSYDVKMKEKGDIPEGYSVSREKKERFSLILESASTNQTSMYLCASSFLGTSPGEQYFGPGTRLTVT.

The chain has TRBV7-9 and TRBJ1-1; 10 bases are a match to TRBD1. The CDR3 totals 17 residues. With 3 bases clipped from V and 0 bases from J, the junction kept 7 bases outside the gene matches. CDR1 SEHNR and CDR2 FQNEAQ come from the germline V gene (reference sequence). The CDR3 sequence: CASSLPGTGVLNTEAFF. Here the CDR3 DNA reads TGTGCCAGCAGCTTGCCCGGGACAGGGGTCCTGAACACTGAAGCTTTCTTT. The whole variable domain, remainder taken from reference TRBV7-9 and TRBJ1-1, is DTGVSQNPRHKITKRGQNVTFRCDPISEHNRLYWYRQTLGQGPEFLTYFQNEAQLEKSRLLSDRFSAERPKGSFSTLEIQRTEQGDSAMYLCASSLPGTGVLNTEAFFGQGTRLTVV.

The chain uses TRBV2 and TRBJ2-3, with 9 bases that match TRBD2. Germline V gene sequence: CDR1 SNHLY, CDR2 FYNNEI. The V and J ends lost 4 bases and 4 bases, in that order; junction bases with no gene match: 9. The length of the CDR3 is 16 residues. In nucleotides, the CDR3 is TGTGCCAGCAGTGTGCGGGGAGCGGGAGGCTCAGATACGCAGTATTTT. Protein sequence: CASSVRGAGGSDTQYF.

The rearrangement joins TRBV10-1 to TRBJ2-1; D may be TRBD2 (5 bases). V gave up 2 bases and J gave up 4 bases, with 18 bases separating them. Germline loops: CDR1 WNHNN, CDR2 SYGVQD (reference sequence). The CDR3 runs to 17 residues. The CDR3 spells CASSEAPGWAVYNEQFF. CDR3 nucleotides: TGCGCCAGCAGTGAGGCCCCGGGGTGGGCGGTATACAATGAGCAGTTCTTC.

The chain links TRBV18 to TRBJ2-7; 13 bases map to TRBD2. Trimming removed 3 bases from V and 2 bases from J; junction bases left unmatched: 7. CDR1 is KGHSH and CDR2 is LQKENI in the germline V gene. This CDR3 has 17 amino acids. The DNA of the CDR3 is TGTGCCAGCTCACCGGAGGGACTAGCGGGAACCCCCTACGAGCAGTACTTC. Encoded protein: CASSPEGLAGTPYEQYF.

The rearrangement uses TRBV28 and TRBJ2-1, with D possibly matching TRBD2 (7 bases). V was cut by 5 bases and J by 4 bases, with 15 bases left in between. This CDR3 is 15 amino acids long. Germline assignment: CDR1 MDHEN and CDR2 SYDVKM. The CDR3 here is CASSKQRDMYNEQFF. In nucleotides, the CDR3 is TGTGCCAGCAGTAAACAGCGGGACATGTACAATGAGCAGTTCTTC.

The chain carries TRBV7-8 and TRBJ1-4; D unresolved. The CDR3 contains 16 residues. Germline V lookup: CDR1 SGHVS, CDR2 FQNEAQ. Trimming pared 5 bases from V and 6 bases from J, leaving 19 bases between. The CDR3 region has the DNA TGTGCCAGCAGCCCAAGCGGGTCAAGGACTGATGAAAAACTGTTTTTT. Translation: CASSPSGSRTDEKLFF. Supplemented by reference TRBV7-8 and TRBJ1-4, the full variable domain reads GAGVSQSPRYKVAKRGQDVALRCDPISGHVSLFWYQQALGQGPEFLTYFQNEAQLDKSGLPSDRFFAERPEGSVSTLKIQRTQQEDSAVYLCASSPSGSRTDEKLFFGSGTQLSVL.

The CDR3 is CASSETSGGTGDGRSYGYTF. CDR3 in DNA: TGTGCCAGCAGTGAAACGTCTGGAGGAACAGGGGATGGGAGAAGCTATGGCTACACCTTC. The chain is built from TRBV6-4 and TRBJ1-2, with 7 bases matching TRBD1. CDR3 size: 20 residues. CDR1 and CDR2 (germline): MRHNA, SNTAGT. The ends lost 3 bases at V and 4 bases at J; junction bases unmatched: 23.

The CDR3 DNA is TGCGCCAGCAGAGCCGGGACTAGCGGGTCCAATGAGCAGTTCTTC. The encoded protein is CASRAGTSGSNEQFF. The rearrangement uses TRBV10-1 and TRBJ2-1; 12 bases line up with TRBD2. After removal of 6 bases from V and 6 bases from J, the junction contained 6 bases not matched to a gene. Germline V gives CDR1 WNHNN, CDR2 SYGVQD (reference sequence). The CDR3 sequence is 15 residues long.

The chain has TRBV27 and TRBJ1-1; D may be TRBD1 (5 bases). Trimming cost V 7 bases and J 4 bases, with 19 bases left between them. This CDR3 has 15 residues. Germline CDR1 and CDR2: MNHEY and SMNVEV (reference sequence). The CDR3 reads CASTISGGRSTEAFF. CDR3 sequence (DNA): TGTGCCAGCACTATTTCGGGGGGGAGGAGCACTGAAGCTTTCTTT.

The chain carries TRBV29-1 and TRBJ2-7, with 8 bases aligning to TRBD1. The CDR3 covers 15 residues. Germline V gene lookup returns CDR1 SQVTM and CDR2 ANQGSEA. Trimming took 7 bases from V and 5 from J; bases not matched to a gene: 16. CDR3 loop: CSAGRGQRDWHEQYF. CDR3 coding DNA: TGCAGCGCCGGCAGGGGGCAAAGGGACTGGCACGAGCAGTACTTC.

As regards this clone: Other DNA sequences in the same sample also yield this CDR3. V is TRBV28 and J is TRBJ2-3, with TRBD2 as a possible D gene (6 bases). The CDR3 contains 14 residues. The V gene lost 6 bases and the J gene lost 0 bases, with 10 bases spanning the gap. Germline V gene lookup returns CDR1 MDHEN and CDR2 SYDVKM. The CDR3: CASSGGPSTDTQYF. CDR3 sequence (DNA): TGTGCCAGCAGCGGGGGTCCTAGCACAGATACGCAGTATTTT.

V usage is TRBV9 and J usage is TRBJ2-3, with TRBD1 as a possible D gene (6 bases). In germline, CDR1 is SGDLS, CDR2 YYNGEE. V lost 5 bases and J lost 8, with 21 bases in between. This CDR3 has 15 residues. The CDR3 nucleotides read TGTGCCAGCAGGCCCCCGGGACACGATTTGGGTACGCAGTATTTT. Its protein product is CASRPPGHDLGTQYF. The variable domain in full, with the rest retrieved from reference TRBV9 and TRBJ2-3, is DSGVTQTPKHLITATGQRVTLRCSPRSGDLSVYWYQQSLDQGLQFLIQYYNGEERAKGNILERFSAQQFPDLHSELNLSSLELGDSALYFCASRPPGHDLGTQYFGPGTRLTVL.

This chain connects TRBV14 to TRBJ1-3; no clear D gene. V was shortened by 3 bases and J by 3 bases, with 15 bases between the two germline ends. Germline V gene sequence: CDR1 SGHDN, CDR2 FVKESK. The CDR3 runs 16 residues. The CDR3 DNA reads TGTGCCAGCAGCCACCCCACGCGGGCTGGTGGAAACACCATATATTTT. Amino acid sequence: CASSHPTRAGGNTIYF.

Only one count was recorded for this clone. V gene TRBV5-8 combines with J gene TRBJ2-1, with 7 nucleotides matching TRBD1. The length of the CDR3 is 13 residues. The junction had 1 base not matched to a gene; V was cut back by 0 bases and J by 7 bases. In germline, CDR1 is SGHTS, CDR2 YDEGEE. The CDR3 here is CASSLGRGNEQFF. CDR3 DNA sequence: TGTGCCAGCAGCTTGGGCAGGGGGAATGAGCAGTTCTTC. Together with reference TRBV5-8 and TRBJ2-1, the CDR3 gives the full variable domain: EAGVTQSPTHLIKTRGQQATLRCSPISGHTSVYWYQQALGLGLQFLLWYDEGEERNRGNFPPRFSGRQFPNYSSELNVNALELEDSALYLCASSLGRGNEQFFGPGTRLTVL.

The chain joins TRBV28 to TRBJ1-2, with 9 bases that match TRBD1. This CDR3 has 16 amino acids. V dropped 3 bases and J dropped 4; count of bases not matched to a gene: 9. Germline values: CDR1 MDHEN, CDR2 SYDVKM. Written as DNA, the CDR3 is TGTGCCAGCAGTTTTGCGGGGACAGGGAACCGCTATGGCTACACCTTC. It translates to CASSFAGTGNRYGYTF.

V gene TRBV30 combines with J gene TRBJ2-5, with 14 bases lining up with TRBD2. The assigned J gene may be wrong: the sequence end matches TRBJ2-7 better. Germline V gives CDR1 GTSNPN, CDR2 SVGIG (reference sequence). The CDR3 totals 16 residues. The CDR3 bases are TGTGCCTGCTATACCGGGACTAGCGGGAGACAGGGCGAGCAGTACTTC. Its translation is CACYTGTSGRQGEQYF.

The chain recombines TRBV19 with TRBJ1-5, with D possibly TRBD1 on 5 matching bases. Trimming took off 7 bases at V and 2 bases at J, with 18 bases between the two ends. The CDR3 extends over 16 amino acids. Per germline, CDR1 LNHDA and CDR2 SQIVND (reference sequence). The CDR3 loop is CASTPKGKGGNQPQHF. CDR3 nucleotide sequence: TGTGCCAGTACCCCCAAGGGTAAAGGGGGCAATCAGCCCCAGCATTTT.

This sequence joins TRBV30 and TRBJ2-3; 12 bases agree with TRBD2. The CDR3 has 16 amino acids. CDR1 and CDR2 (germline): GTSNPN, SVGIG (reference sequence). The junction had 10 bases not matched to a gene; V was cut back by 5 bases and J by 4 bases. The CDR3 bases are TGTGCCTGGGACCTAGCGGGAGGGCCAGGCGCAGATACGCAGTATTTT. Residues: CAWDLAGGPGADTQYF.

This sequence joins TRBV7-2 and TRBJ2-5, with D uncertain. V was cut by 2 bases and J by 3 bases, with 16 bases left in between. The V gene's germline CDR1 is SGHTA and CDR2 FQGNSA. This CDR3 has 16 residues. The CDR3, as DNA: TGTGCCAGCAGCTTAAAAAGAGCGACCCAGAAAGAGACCCAGTACTTC. It specifies CASSLKRATQKETQYF.

The J gene is TRBJ1-2, the V gene TRBV20-1; unclear D gene. V was cut by 6 bases and J by 4 bases, with 6 bases left in between. Germline values: CDR1 DFQATT, CDR2 SNEGSKA (reference sequence). The CDR3 sequence is 10 residues long. CDR3 sequence: CSASPYGYTF. Written as DNA, the CDR3 is TGCAGTGCGAGCCCCTATGGCTACACCTTC.

This clone was seen only once. The genes are TRBV14 and TRBJ2-7; D unclear. Trimming removed 0 bases from V and 0 bases from J, with 15 bases in between. Germline V gives CDR1 SGHDN, CDR2 FVKESK. This CDR3 spans 17 amino acids. CDR3 sequence: CASSQDDRRSPSYEQYF. The CDR3 bases are TGTGCCAGCAGCCAAGATGATCGGCGGTCTCCCTCCTACGAGCAGTACTTC. The entire variable domain, with the rest obtained from reference TRBV14 and TRBJ2-7, is as follows: EAGVTQFPSHSVIEKGQTVTLRCDPISGHDNLYWYRRVMGKEIKFLLHFVKESKQDESGMPNNRFLAERTGGTYSTLKVQPAELEDSGVYFCASSQDDRRSPSYEQYFGPGTRLTVT.